The sequence of this T cell receptor (beta chain) was determined in a study of blood T cell repertoires in COVID-19. Study at large: Sources were T cells, B-cell-depleted T cells, or PBMCs; the material itself was cDNA or gDNA.

Sequencing was performed with immunoSEQ multiplex PCR; in TCRdb, only in-frame clones are kept and a portion is missing. The sample yields around 64,000 clones, 72% seen once. The germline gives CDR1 SGHAT, CDR2 FQNNGV. This CDR3 contains 13 residues. Deletions cut 5 bases from V and 6 bases from J, with 11 bases between. Participants came from some 26 US areas, aged about 18 to 90 years. Contact with a PCR-confirmed or clinician-diagnosed COVID-19 case occurred within 2 weeks of entry. The rearrangement uses TRBV11-2 and TRBJ2-1; a weak D match, TRBD2 (5 bases). The receptor comes from a woman aged 60-75 years who had been exposed to COVID-19. The sequencing input was PBMCs or T cells enriched from blood (not recorded which). The CDR3 protein is CASSPTGINEQFF. The CDR3 DNA reads as TGTGCCAGCAGCCCAACGGGGATCAATGAGCAGTTCTTC. Full variable domain (rest looked up from reference TRBV11-2 and TRBJ2-1): EAGVAQSPRYKIIEKRQSVAFWCNPISGHATLYWYQQILGQGPKLLIQFQNNGVVDDSQLPKDRFSAERLKGVDSTLKIQPAKLEDSAVYLCASSPTGINEQFFGPGTRLTVL.